This T cell receptor beta chain stems from a study of identical twins. The CDR3 is 17 residues long. Germline trimming cut 5 bases from V and 1 base from J; bases unmatched to any gene: 12. Germline-derived CDR1 and CDR2 are SGHNT and YENEEA. Template switching added a universal primer site; cDNA carried unique molecular identifiers. TCRdb re-analysed the 5' RACE reads in MiXCR, keeping a single row per CDR3 protein. The sample contains 570,000 or so distinct CDR3 sequences, approximately 9.6% of which appear only once. These data were likewise used in another study, on yellow fever vaccine responses in identical twins.

The V gene is TRBV11-3, the J gene TRBJ2-5; TRBD2 matches at 8 bases. The origin of this receptor is a woman under 30 in good health. Sample: PBMCs. CDR3: CASSRTRGLDPQETQYF. DNA for the CDR3: TGTGCCAGCAGCCGAACGCGGGGACTAGACCCCCAAGAGACCCAGTACTTC.